The following is a T cell receptor (beta chain) sequence with its context. The entry originates in a study of blood T cell repertoires in COVID-19. The germline V gene encodes CDR1 LNHDA and CDR2 SQIVND (reference sequence). The trim removed 10 bases at V and 1 base at J, leaving 15 bases unmatched. The CDR3 runs to 17 residues. TCRdb keeps only in-frame clones here, not all; method: immunoSEQ multiplex PCR. The data show 270,000 or so clones, with about 81% seen just once and more than 1.4% held by the top ten. The receptor's source is a human donor with COVID-19, enrolled during active disease. The donor label of this sample is uncertain. The material sequenced was peripheral blood. The chain uses TRBV19 and TRBJ1-3; 8 bases line up with TRBD1. CDR3 region: CATLSGGQGRSGNTIYF. CDR3 sequence (DNA): TGTGCCACCCTATCGGGTGGACAGGGAAGGTCTGGAAACACCATATATTTT.